The clone carrying this TCR beta chain was counted only a few times. Its target is not known. RNA extraction was followed by reverse transcription into cDNA, which acted as the sequencing template. Clones were sequenced by immunoSEQ multiplex PCR, and TCRdb holds only the in-frame ones, with some missing. Of approximately 140,000 clones listed, about 89% are singletons. Germline lookup yields CDR1 SQVTM and CDR2 ANQGSEA. The CDR3 has 15 amino acids. Alopecia areata patients provided lesional scalp punch biopsies and peripheral blood. The data are from a study of CD8+ T cells in alopecia areata. Study as a whole: Treated patients received oral tofacitinib, 5 to 10 mg twice daily. Study conclusions and caveats: Alphabeta T cells residing in normal skin are also sequenced in scalp samples. The study found higher clonality in lesional than normal scalp, especially in alopecia totalis/universalis.

The sequence was obtained from a human donor with alopecia areata. The gene calls are TRBV29-1 and TRBJ2-5; perhaps TRBD1 as D (6 bases). The J call may be mistaken, given a closer DNA end match to TRBJ2-7. Here the sequenced sample was CD8+ T cells sorted from blood, taken at week 0. The CDR3 here is CSVEERGSASYEQYF. In DNA form, the CDR3 reads TGCAGCGTTGAAGAAAGGGGGTCAGCAAGTTACGAGCAGTACTTC.